The entry below describes one T cell receptor beta chain. This specimen belongs to a study of T cell responses to AZD1222 COVID-19 vaccine. Measured with immunoSEQ multiplex PCR; TCRdb has only the in-frame clones, and not every one. Of approximately 46,000 clones in the sample, about 87% are singletons; the top ten hold roughly 1.1%. The receptor's source is an adult who received the AZD1222 COVID-19 vaccine. The starting material was peripheral blood, obtained 28 days after the second AZD1222 dose.

CDR3 amino acids: CSEARRTSGRNEQFF. The DNA of the CDR3 is TGCAGCGAGGCTCGCAGGACTAGCGGACGAAATGAGCAGTTCTTC. The chain is built from TRBV29-1 and TRBJ2-1; 10 bases fit TRBD2. V shed 7 bases, J shed 7 bases, and the junction held 13 bases outside the gene matches. CDR1 and CDR2 from the germline V gene are SQVTM and ANQGSEA. This CDR3 is built from 15 residues.